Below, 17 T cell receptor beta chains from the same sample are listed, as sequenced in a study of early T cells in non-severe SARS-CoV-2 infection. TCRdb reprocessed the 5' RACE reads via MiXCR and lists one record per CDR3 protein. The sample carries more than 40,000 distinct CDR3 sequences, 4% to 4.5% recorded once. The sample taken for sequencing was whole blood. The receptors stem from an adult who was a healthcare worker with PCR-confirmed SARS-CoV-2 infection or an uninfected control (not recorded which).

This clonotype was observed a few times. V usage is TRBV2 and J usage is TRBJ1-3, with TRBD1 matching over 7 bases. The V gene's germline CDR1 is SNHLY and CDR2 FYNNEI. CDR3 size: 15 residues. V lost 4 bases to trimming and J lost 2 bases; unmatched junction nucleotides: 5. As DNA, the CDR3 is TGTGCCAGCAGTGCGGTGACAGGGCCTGGAAACACCATATATTTT. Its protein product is CASSAVTGPGNTIYF.

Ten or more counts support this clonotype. CDR3 sequence reads: CASSILAGYYTGELFF. CDR3 nucleotide sequence: TGTGCCAGTAGTATCTTGGCGGGATATTACACCGGGGAGCTGTTTTTT. This chain uses TRBV19 with TRBJ2-2, with a tentative D call TRBD2 (6 bases). CDR3 size: 16 residues. V was pared by 3 bases and J by 3 bases, with 14 bases between. The germline CDR1 and CDR2 sequences are LNHDA and SQIVND (reference sequence).

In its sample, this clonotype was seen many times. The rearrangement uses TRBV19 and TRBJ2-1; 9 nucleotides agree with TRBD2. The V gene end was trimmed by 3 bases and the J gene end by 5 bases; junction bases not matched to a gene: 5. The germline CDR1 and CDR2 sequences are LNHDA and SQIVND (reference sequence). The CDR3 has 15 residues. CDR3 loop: CASSMLLAGNNEQFF. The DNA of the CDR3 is TGTGCCAGTAGTATGCTGCTAGCGGGGAACAATGAGCAGTTCTTC. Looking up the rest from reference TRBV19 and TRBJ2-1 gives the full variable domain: DGGITQSPKYLFRKEGQNVTLSCEQNLNHDAMYWYRQDPGQGLRLIYYSQIVNDFQKGDIAEGYSVSREKKESFPLTVTSAQKNPTAFYLCASSMLLAGNNEQFFGPGTRLTVL.

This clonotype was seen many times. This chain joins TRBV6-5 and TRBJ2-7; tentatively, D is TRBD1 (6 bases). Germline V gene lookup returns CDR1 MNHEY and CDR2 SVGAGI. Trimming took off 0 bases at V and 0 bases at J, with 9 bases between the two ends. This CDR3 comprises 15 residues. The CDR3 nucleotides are TGTGCCAGCAGTTACTCAACAGGGTTCTCCTACGAGCAGTACTTC. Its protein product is CASSYSTGFSYEQYF.

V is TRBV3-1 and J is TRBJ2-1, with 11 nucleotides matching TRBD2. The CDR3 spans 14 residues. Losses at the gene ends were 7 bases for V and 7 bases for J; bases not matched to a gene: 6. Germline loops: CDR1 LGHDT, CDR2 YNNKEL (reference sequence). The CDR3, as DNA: TGTGCCAGCAACCTAGCGGGAGGAAGGAATGAGCAGTTCTTC. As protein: CASNLAGGRNEQFF.

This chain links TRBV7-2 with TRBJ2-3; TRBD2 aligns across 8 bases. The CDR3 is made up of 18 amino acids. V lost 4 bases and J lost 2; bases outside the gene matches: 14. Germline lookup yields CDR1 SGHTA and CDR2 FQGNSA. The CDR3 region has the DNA TGTGCCAGCAGCTCCCTGTGGATAGCGGGGAGTTCCACAGATACGCAGTATTTT. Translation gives CASSSLWIAGSSTDTQYF.

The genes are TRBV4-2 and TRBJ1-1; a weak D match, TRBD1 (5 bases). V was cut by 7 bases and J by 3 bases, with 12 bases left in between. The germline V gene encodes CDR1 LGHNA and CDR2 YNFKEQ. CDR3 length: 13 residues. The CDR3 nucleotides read TGTGCCAGCAAAGGGGATGAGCACACTGAAGCTTTCTTT. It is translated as CASKGDEHTEAFF.

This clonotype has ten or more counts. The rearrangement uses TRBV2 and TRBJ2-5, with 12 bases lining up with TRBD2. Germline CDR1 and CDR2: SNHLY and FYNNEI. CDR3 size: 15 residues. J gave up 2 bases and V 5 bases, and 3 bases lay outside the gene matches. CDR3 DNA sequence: TGTGCCAGCAGTCCCGGACTAGCGGGGCAAGAGACCCAGTACTTC. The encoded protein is CASSPGLAGQETQYF. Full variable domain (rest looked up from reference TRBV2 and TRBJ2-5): EPEVTQTPSHQVTQMGQEVILRCVPISNHLYFYWYRQILGQKVEFLVSFYNNEISEKSEIFDDQFSVERPDGSNFTLKIRSTKLEDSAMYFCASSPGLAGQETQYFGPGTRLLVL.

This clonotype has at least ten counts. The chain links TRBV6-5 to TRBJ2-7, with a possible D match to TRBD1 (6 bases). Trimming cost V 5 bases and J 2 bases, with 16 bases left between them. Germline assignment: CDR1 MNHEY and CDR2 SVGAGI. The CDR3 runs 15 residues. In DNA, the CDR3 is TGTGCCAGCAGTGGGACGGGACAAAATGCCTACGAGCAGTACTTC. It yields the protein CASSGTGQNAYEQYF.

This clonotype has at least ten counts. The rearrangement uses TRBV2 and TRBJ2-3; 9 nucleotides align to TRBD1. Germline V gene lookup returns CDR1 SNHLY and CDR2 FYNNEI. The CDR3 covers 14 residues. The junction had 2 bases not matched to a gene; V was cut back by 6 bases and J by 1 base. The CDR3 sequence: CASSGDRGTDTQYF. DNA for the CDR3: TGTGCCAGCAGCGGGGACAGGGGCACAGATACGCAGTATTTT.

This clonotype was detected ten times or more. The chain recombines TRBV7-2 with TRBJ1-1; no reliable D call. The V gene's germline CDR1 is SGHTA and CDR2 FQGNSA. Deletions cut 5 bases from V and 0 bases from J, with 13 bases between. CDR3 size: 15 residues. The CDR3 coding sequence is TGTGCCAGCAGCAAGAACGGGAACTTGAACACTGAAGCTTTCTTT. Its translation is CASSKNGNLNTEAFF.

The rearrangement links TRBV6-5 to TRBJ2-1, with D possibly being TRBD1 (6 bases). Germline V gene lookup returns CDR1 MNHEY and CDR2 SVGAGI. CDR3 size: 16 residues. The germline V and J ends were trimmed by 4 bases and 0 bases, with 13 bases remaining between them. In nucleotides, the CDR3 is TGTGCCAGCAGTTCTGCTACAGGGAGCTCCTACAATGAGCAGTTCTTC. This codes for CASSSATGSSYNEQFF.

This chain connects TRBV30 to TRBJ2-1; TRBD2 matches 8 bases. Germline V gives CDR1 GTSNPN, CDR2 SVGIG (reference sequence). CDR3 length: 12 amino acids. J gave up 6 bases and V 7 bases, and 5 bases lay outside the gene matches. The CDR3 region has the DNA TGTGCCTATTCCGGGACTAGCAATGAGCAGTTCTTC. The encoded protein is CAYSGTSNEQFF.

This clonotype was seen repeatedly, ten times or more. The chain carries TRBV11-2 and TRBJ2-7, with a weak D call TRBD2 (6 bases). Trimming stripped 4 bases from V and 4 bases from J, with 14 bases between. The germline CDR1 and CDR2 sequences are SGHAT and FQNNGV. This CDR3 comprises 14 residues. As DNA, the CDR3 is TGTGCCAGCAGCTCCACGGGAGCCCCATACGAGCAGTACTTC. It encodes CASSSTGAPYEQYF.

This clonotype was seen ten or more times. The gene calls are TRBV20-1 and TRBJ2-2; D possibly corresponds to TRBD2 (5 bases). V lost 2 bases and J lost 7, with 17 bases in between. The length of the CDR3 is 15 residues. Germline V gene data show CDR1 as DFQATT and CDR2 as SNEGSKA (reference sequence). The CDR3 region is CSARPGLEFGGELFF. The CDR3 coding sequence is TGCAGTGCTAGACCGGGATTAGAATTTGGCGGGGAGCTGTTTTTT.

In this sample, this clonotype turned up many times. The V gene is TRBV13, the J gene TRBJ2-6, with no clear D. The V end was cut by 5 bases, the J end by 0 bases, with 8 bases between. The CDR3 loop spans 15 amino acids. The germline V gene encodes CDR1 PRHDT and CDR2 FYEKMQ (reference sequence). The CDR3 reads CASSLRLSGANVLTF. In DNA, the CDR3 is TGTGCCAGCAGCCTCAGGCTCTCTGGGGCCAACGTCCTGACTTTC.

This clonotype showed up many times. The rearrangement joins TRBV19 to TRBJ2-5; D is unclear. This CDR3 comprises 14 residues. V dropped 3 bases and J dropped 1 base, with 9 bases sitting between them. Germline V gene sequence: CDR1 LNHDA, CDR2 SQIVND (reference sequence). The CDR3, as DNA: TGTGCCAGTAGTATTTGGCAGGCCCAAGAGACCCAGTACTTC. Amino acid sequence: CASSIWQAQETQYF.